This entry lists 27 T cell receptor beta chains sequenced from one sample in a study of T cells in narcolepsy. Assay: immunoSEQ multiplex PCR; the TCRdb copy retains only in-frame clones and omits some. The table lists about 33,000 clones, 75% to 90% of them singletons. Sequenced sample: CD45RA- memory CD4+ T cells from PBMCs. Receptors were obtained from a human donor with narcolepsy.

The chain carries TRBV5-6 and TRBJ2-5; the D call may be TRBD1 or TRBD2 (6 bases each). Germline assignment: CDR1 SGHDT and CDR2 YYEEEE. The V end was cut by 3 bases, the J end by 4 bases, with 13 bases between. The CDR3 has 14 residues. The chain's CDR3 is CASSWWGAGETQYF. The CDR3, as DNA: TGTGCCAGCAGCTGGTGGGGGGCGGGAGAGACCCAGTACTTC.

The V gene is TRBV5-1, the J gene TRBJ2-1; TRBD1 matches at 10 bases. Germline CDR1 and CDR2: SGHRS and YFSETQ. The CDR3 spans 15 residues. Germline trimming cut 3 bases from V and 7 bases from J; bases unmatched to any gene: 7. CDR3 sequence (DNA): TGCGCCAGCAGCTGGGGACAGGGGTCGGGAAATGAGCAGTTCTTC. It specifies CASSWGQGSGNEQFF. Full variable domain (rest looked up from reference TRBV5-1 and TRBJ2-1): KAGVTQTPRYLIKTRGQQVTLSCSPISGHRSVSWYQQTPGQGLQFLFEYFSETQRNKGNFPGRFSGRQFSNSRSEMNVSTLELGDSALYLCASSWGQGSGNEQFFGPGTRLTVL.

This clone was detected a few times. The rearrangement links TRBV7-8 to TRBJ2-3; D is uncertain. The V end lost 5 bases, the J end lost 6 bases, and 12 bases lay between the germline ends. Germline CDR1 SGHVS, CDR2 FQNEAQ. The CDR3 is 13 amino acids. The CDR3 loop is CASSPPYRDTQYF. The CDR3 coding sequence is TGTGCCAGCAGCCCTCCATACCGGGATACGCAGTATTTT.

This chain uses TRBV14 with TRBJ2-7, with D hard to call. Deletions cut 1 base from V and 3 bases from J, with 10 bases between. Germline V gene lookup returns CDR1 SGHDN and CDR2 FVKESK. This CDR3 comprises 14 residues. In DNA, the CDR3 is TGTGCCAGCAGCCAAGGAGCTGTGTACTACGAGCAGTACTTC. It yields the protein CASSQGAVYYEQYF.

This chain connects TRBV28 to TRBJ1-1; possibly TRBD1 for D (5 bases). This CDR3 is built from 13 residues. Germline CDR1 is MDHEN and CDR2 is SYDVKM. Between the trimmed V and J ends, which lost 7 bases and 3 bases, there was a span of 12 bases. The CDR3 spells CASTWGGDTEAFF. CDR3 nucleotides: TGTGCCAGCACCTGGGGGGGAGACACTGAAGCTTTCTTT.

The rearrangement links TRBV28 to TRBJ2-7, with TRBD1 matching 8 bases. With 9 bases clipped from V and 7 bases from J, the junction kept 17 bases outside the gene matches. CDR1 is MDHEN, CDR2 SYDVKM, per germline. This CDR3 is built from 15 residues. The CDR3 sequence is CASRVPGQGLREQYF. In nucleotides, the CDR3 is TGTGCCAGTAGAGTCCCCGGACAGGGACTGAGGGAGCAGTACTTC.

V is TRBV7-9 and J is TRBJ1-4, with a weak D call TRBD1 (6 bases). Between the trimmed V and J ends, which lost 5 bases and 3 bases, there was a span of 13 bases. The CDR3 spans 15 residues. CDR1 and CDR2 from the germline V gene are SEHNR and FQNEAQ (reference sequence). The CDR3, as DNA: TGTGCCAGCAGCACAGGGTTAGGGGCTAATGAAAAACTGTTTTTT. This translates into CASSTGLGANEKLFF.

This clone occurred a few times. V gene TRBV18 combines with J gene TRBJ1-3; D not certain. The length of the CDR3 is 15 residues. V was clipped by 6 bases and J by 0 bases, with 12 bases between them. Looked up from germline, CDR1 is KGHSH and CDR2 is LQKENI. The CDR3 DNA reads as TGTGCCAGCTCGCTAGAAAGCCACTCTGGAAACACCATATATTTT. Protein product: CASSLESHSGNTIYF.

This chain uses TRBV5-5 with TRBJ1-4; 9 bases fit TRBD1. The CDR3 totals 16 residues. The J segment lost 8 bases and the V segment lost 1 base, leaving 9 bases of the junction unmatched. CDR1 SGHKS and CDR2 YYEKEE come from the germline V gene (reference sequence). The CDR3 is CASSLLPTGGKEKLFF. CDR3 nucleotides: TGTGCCAGCAGCTTGTTGCCAACAGGGGGCAAGGAAAAACTGTTTTTT.

On this clone itself: This sample also contains other DNA sequences that code for the same CDR3. The chain employs TRBV15 and TRBJ1-1; D uncertain. Trimming stripped 0 bases from V and 6 bases from J, with 8 bases between. There are 13 residues in the CDR3. CDR1 and CDR2 from the germline V gene are LNHNV and YYDKDF (reference sequence). CDR3 region: CATSRDRLPEAFF. The CDR3 nucleotides read TGTGCCACCAGCAGAGACCGTCTCCCTGAAGCTTTCTTT.

The chain is built from TRBV28 and TRBJ2-6; possible D gene TRBD2, 6 bases. Germline V CDR1 and CDR2: MDHEN, SYDVKM. Between the trimmed V and J ends, which lost 8 bases and 0 bases, there was a span of 8 bases. This CDR3 spans 14 amino acids. Here the CDR3 DNA reads TGTGCCAGCGGAGGGTCCTCTGGGGCCAACGTCCTGACTTTC. As protein: CASGGSSGANVLTF.

The V and J genes are TRBV6-5 and TRBJ1-2; a possible D gene is TRBD1 (6 bases). CDR1 MNHEY and CDR2 SVGAGI come from the germline V gene. V lost 6 bases and J 5 bases, leaving 19 bases between the germline ends. There are 15 residues in the CDR3. In DNA form, the CDR3 reads TGTGCCAGCAGCCAAACAGGGTTGAGGTCTTATGGCTACACCTTC. This codes for CASSQTGLRSYGYTF.

The CDR3 bases are TGTGCCAGCAGATCTATGGGACAGGTTTACGAGCAGTACTTC. This translates into CASRSMGQVYEQYF. The rearrangement uses TRBV2 and TRBJ2-7, with 8 bases lining up with TRBD1. There are 14 residues in the CDR3. With V trimmed by 6 bases and J by 4 bases, 8 bases remained unmatched. Germline CDR1 reads SNHLY; CDR2 reads FYNNEI.

The rearrangement joins TRBV11-2 to TRBJ2-3; a weak D match, TRBD2 (7 bases). Germline V CDR1 and CDR2: SGHAT, FQNNGV. This CDR3 has 16 residues. V lost 0 bases and J lost 1, with 11 bases in between. CDR3 bases: TGTGCCAGCAGCTTAGAGGGGGGGGCGGGCACAGATACGCAGTATTTT. Protein product: CASSLEGGAGTDTQYF.

V is TRBV6-1 and J is TRBJ1-1; no definite D call. The CDR3 has 12 amino acids. Trimming cost V 4 bases and J 4 bases, with 7 bases left between them. CDR1 and CDR2 (germline): MNHNS, SASEGT. CDR3 protein: CASSGVGTEAFF. The CDR3 region has the DNA TGTGCCAGCAGTGGGGTCGGCACTGAAGCTTTCTTT.

V gene TRBV4-2 combines with J gene TRBJ1-3, with TRBD1 matching over 7 bases. The CDR3 is 15 residues long. Germline V gives CDR1 LGHNA, CDR2 YNFKEQ. J lost 3 bases, V lost 5 bases, and 7 bases had no gene match. The CDR3, as DNA: TGTGCCAGCAGCAAAATAACAGGGGATGGAAACACCATATATTTT. Translated: CASSKITGDGNTIYF.

V gene TRBV30 combines with J gene TRBJ2-7; no reliable D call. V was shortened by 1 base and J by 3 bases, with 7 bases between the two germline ends. The CDR3 sequence is 12 residues long. The germline V gene encodes CDR1 GTSNPN and CDR2 SVGIG (reference sequence). The CDR3 region has the DNA TGTGCCTGGAGTGATCCGGGCTACGAGCAGTACTTC. Protein sequence: CAWSDPGYEQYF.

The chain combines TRBV19 with TRBJ1-5; D might be TRBD1 (5 bases). With 2 bases removed from V and 11 bases from J, the gap between germline ends came to 19 bases. CDR1 and CDR2 from the germline V gene are LNHDA and SQIVND (reference sequence). This CDR3 has 15 amino acids. The CDR3 protein is CASSISQDTRPAQHF. In DNA form, the CDR3 reads TGTGCCAGTAGTATATCCCAGGACACACGGCCGGCCCAGCATTTT.

The chain combines TRBV6-1 with TRBJ1-5; the D gene is possibly TRBD1 (5 bases). The CDR3 is 15 amino acids. Germline CDR1 MNHNS, CDR2 SASEGT. V lost 5 bases and J lost 5, with 16 bases in between. The CDR3 nucleotides are TGTGCCAGCAGTACTTACAGGAGTGGGGATCAGCCCCAGCATTTT. Encoded protein: CASSTYRSGDQPQHF.

The chain recombines TRBV7-9 with TRBJ1-5, with D possibly TRBD1 on 5 matching bases. This CDR3 comprises 14 residues. Looked up from germline, CDR1 is SEHNR and CDR2 is FQNEAQ (reference sequence). The germline V and J ends were trimmed by 7 bases and 0 bases, with 10 bases remaining between them. The CDR3 loop is CASTQGSSNQPQHF. The CDR3 nucleotides read TGTGCCAGCACCCAGGGTTCTAGCAATCAGCCCCAGCATTTT.

The V and J genes are TRBV28 and TRBJ1-2, with D tentatively TRBD1 (6 bases). The CDR3 has 15 residues. Between the trimmed V and J ends, which lost 2 bases and 1 base, there was a span of 11 bases. The germline V gene has CDR1 MDHEN and CDR2 SYDVKM. Here the CDR3 reads CASSLGGGLNYGYTF. The CDR3 region has the DNA TGTGCCAGCAGTTTAGGGGGGGGCCTTAACTATGGCTACACCTTC.

The genes are TRBV7-2 and TRBJ2-5; D gene unclear. The CDR3 sequence is 16 residues long. Trimming shortened V by 2 bases and J by 5 bases, and 18 bases separated the two germline ends. The germline V gene has CDR1 SGHTA and CDR2 FQGNSA. As DNA, the CDR3 is TGTGCCAGCAGCTTAAACCCGAAGGGCGGCTGGGAGACCCAGTACTTC. It specifies CASSLNPKGGWETQYF.

This clone came up once. The rearrangement uses TRBV28 and TRBJ1-6, with D perhaps matching TRBD1 (5 bases). V was clipped by 7 bases and J by 6 bases, with 13 bases between them. CDR1 is MDHEN, CDR2 SYDVKM, per germline. This CDR3 comprises 14 residues. CDR3 in amino acids: CASTSGGGNSPLHF. The CDR3 bases are TGTGCCAGCACCTCGGGGGGGGGTAATTCACCCCTCCACTTT.

The gene calls are TRBV28 and TRBJ2-7; no clear D gene. The V and J ends lost 4 bases and 3 bases respectively, with 4 bases between them. The CDR3 runs 11 residues. Germline V gene data show CDR1 as MDHEN and CDR2 as SYDVKM. CDR3 coding DNA: TGTGCCAGCAGTTCTCACTACGAGCAGTACTTC. It is translated as CASSSHYEQYF.

The rearrangement joins TRBV5-5 to TRBJ1-5; 8 positions agree with TRBD1. The CDR3 extends over 14 amino acids. Unmatched junction bases numbered 7, after V lost 4 bases and J lost 7 bases. CDR1 is SGHKS and CDR2 is YYEKEE in the germline V gene (reference sequence). CDR3 DNA: TGTGCCAGCAGCCCCGGGACAGGCAGACAGCCCCAGCATTTT. This gives the protein CASSPGTGRQPQHF.

The rearrangement joins TRBV28 to TRBJ1-2; unclear D gene. V was cut by 1 base and J by 3 bases, with 9 bases left in between. Germline CDR1 is MDHEN and CDR2 is SYDVKM. The CDR3 extends over 14 amino acids. The CDR3 DNA follows: TGTGCCAGCAGTTTATCAGTTAGGGACTATGGCTACACCTTC. It codes for CASSLSVRDYGYTF.

The count of this clone is one. The chain combines TRBV19 with TRBJ2-2; 10 bases line up with TRBD2. Germline V gives CDR1 LNHDA, CDR2 SQIVND (reference sequence). Trimming took 1 base from V and 4 from J; bases not matched to a gene: 6. The CDR3 covers 17 residues. The CDR3 protein is CASSIGTTSGSTGELFF. CDR3 coding DNA: TGTGCCAGTAGTATAGGTACGACTAGCGGGTCCACCGGGGAGCTGTTTTTT.